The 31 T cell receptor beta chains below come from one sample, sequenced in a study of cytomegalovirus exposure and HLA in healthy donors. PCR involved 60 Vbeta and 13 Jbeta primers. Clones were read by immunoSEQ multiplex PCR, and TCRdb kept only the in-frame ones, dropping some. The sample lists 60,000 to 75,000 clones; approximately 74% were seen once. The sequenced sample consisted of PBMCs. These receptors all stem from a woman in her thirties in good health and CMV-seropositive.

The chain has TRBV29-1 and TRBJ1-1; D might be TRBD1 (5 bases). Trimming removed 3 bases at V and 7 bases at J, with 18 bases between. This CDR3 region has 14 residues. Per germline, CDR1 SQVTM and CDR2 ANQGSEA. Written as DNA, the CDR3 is TGCAGCGTTGATGAAAAGGGGCGCCCGGGTGAAGCTTTCTTT. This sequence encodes CSVDEKGRPGEAFF.

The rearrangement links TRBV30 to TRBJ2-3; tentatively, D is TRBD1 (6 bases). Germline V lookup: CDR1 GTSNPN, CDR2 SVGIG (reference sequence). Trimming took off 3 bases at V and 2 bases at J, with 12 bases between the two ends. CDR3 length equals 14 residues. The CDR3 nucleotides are TGTGCCTGGAGCCTCAGGGGTTCCACAGATACGCAGTATTTT. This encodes CAWSLRGSTDTQYF.

This CDR3 reads CASSVRDSLNENEQFF. CDR3 nucleotide sequence: TGTGCCAGCAGTGTAAGGGACTCGCTAAATGAGAATGAGCAGTTCTTC. The chain joins TRBV2 to TRBJ2-1; D is perhaps TRBD2 (6 bases). There are 16 residues in the CDR3. Germline V CDR1 and CDR2: SNHLY, FYNNEI. Trimming stripped 4 bases from V and 7 bases from J, with 20 bases between.

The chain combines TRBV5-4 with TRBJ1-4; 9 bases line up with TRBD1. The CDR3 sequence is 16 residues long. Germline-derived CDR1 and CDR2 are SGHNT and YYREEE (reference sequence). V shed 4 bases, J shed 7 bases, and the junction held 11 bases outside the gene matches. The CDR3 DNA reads TGTGCCAGCAGCGGGAACAGGGGGCTATCAAGTGAAAAACTGTTTTTT. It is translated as CASSGNRGLSSEKLFF.

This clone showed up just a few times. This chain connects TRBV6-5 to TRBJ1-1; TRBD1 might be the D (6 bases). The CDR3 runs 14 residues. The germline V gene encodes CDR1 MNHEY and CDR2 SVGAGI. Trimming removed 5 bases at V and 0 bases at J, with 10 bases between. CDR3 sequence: CASSRGTLNTEAFF. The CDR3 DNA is TGTGCCAGCAGTCGTGGGACATTGAACACTGAAGCTTTCTTT.

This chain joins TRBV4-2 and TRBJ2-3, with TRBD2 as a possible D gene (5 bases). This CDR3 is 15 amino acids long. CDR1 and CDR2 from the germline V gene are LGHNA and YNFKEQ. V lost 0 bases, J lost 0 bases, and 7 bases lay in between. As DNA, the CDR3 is TGTGCCAGCAGCCAAGATAGGAGGAGCACAGATACGCAGTATTTT. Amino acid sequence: CASSQDRRSTDTQYF.

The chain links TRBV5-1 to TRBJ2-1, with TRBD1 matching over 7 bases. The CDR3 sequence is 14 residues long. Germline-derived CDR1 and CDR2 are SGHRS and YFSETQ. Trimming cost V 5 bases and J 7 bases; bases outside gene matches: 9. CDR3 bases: TGCGCCAGCAGTTCCGACAGGGCGGAGAATGAGCAGTTCTTC. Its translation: CASSSDRAENEQFF.

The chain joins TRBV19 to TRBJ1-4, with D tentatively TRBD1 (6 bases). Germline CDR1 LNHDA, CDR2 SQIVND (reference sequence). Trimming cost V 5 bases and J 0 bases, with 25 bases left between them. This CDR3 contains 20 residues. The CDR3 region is CASSLRSIRDNPATNEKLFF. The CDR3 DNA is TGTGCCAGTAGTCTTCGCAGCATCCGGGACAACCCCGCAACTAATGAAAAACTGTTTTTT.

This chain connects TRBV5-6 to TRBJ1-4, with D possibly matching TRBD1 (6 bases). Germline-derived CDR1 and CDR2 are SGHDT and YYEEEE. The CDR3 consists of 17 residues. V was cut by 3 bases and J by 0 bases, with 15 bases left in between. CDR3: CASSWFRGRATNEKLFF. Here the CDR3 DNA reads TGTGCCAGCAGCTGGTTCAGGGGCAGAGCAACTAATGAAAAACTGTTTTTT.

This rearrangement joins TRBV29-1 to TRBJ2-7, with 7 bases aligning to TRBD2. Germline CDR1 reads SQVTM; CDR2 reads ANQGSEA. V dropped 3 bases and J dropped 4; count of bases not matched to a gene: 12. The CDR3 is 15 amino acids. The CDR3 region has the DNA TGCAGCGTTGAGTTAAGTGGACTAGTGGGATACGAGCAGTACTTC. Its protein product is CSVELSGLVGYEQYF.

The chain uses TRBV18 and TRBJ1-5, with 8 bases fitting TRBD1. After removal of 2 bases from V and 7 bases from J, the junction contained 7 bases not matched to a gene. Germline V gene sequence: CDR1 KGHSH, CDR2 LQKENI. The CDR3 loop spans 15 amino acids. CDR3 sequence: CASSPIGQGTQPQHF. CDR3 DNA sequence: TGTGCCAGCTCACCAATTGGACAGGGTACCCAGCCCCAGCATTTT.

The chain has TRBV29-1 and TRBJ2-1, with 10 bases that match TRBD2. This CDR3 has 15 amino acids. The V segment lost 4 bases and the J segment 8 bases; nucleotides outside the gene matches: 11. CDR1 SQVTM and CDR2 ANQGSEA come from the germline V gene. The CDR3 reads CSVVVAGGGLDEQFF. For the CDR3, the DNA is TGCAGCGTTGTGGTAGCGGGAGGTGGTTTGGATGAGCAGTTCTTC.

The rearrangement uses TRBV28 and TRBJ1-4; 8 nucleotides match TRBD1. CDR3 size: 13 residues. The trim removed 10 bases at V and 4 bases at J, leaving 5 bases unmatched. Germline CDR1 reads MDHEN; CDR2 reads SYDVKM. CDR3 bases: TGTGCCATCCGGACAGGGTTTAATGAAAAACTGTTTTTT. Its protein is CAIRTGFNEKLFF.

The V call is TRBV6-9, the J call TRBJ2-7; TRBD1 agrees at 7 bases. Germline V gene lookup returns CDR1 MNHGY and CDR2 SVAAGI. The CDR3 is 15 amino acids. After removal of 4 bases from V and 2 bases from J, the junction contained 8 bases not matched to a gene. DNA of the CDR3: TGTGCCAGCAGTTCCGGAACAGGGGAAGCCTACGAGCAGTACTTC. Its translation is CASSSGTGEAYEQYF.

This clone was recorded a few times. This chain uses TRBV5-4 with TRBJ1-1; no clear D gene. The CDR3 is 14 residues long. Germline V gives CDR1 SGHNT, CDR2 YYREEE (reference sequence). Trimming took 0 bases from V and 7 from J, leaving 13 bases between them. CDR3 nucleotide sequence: TGTGCCAGCAGCTTGGATGGGGAGACGGGTGAAGCTTTCTTT. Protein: CASSLDGETGEAFF.

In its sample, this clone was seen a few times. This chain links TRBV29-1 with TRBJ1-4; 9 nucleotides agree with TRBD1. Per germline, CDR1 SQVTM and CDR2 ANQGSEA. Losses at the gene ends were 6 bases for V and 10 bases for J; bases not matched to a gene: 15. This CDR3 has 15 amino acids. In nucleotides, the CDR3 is TGCAGCGTGATACAGGGGGCTTTGCCTCAAGCAAAACTGTTTTTT. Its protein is CSVIQGALPQAKLFF. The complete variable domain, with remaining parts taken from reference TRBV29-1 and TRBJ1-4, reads SAVISQKPSRDICQRGTSLTIQCQVDSQVTMMFWYRQQPGQSLTLIATANQGSEATYESGFVIDKFPISRPNLTFSTLTVSNMSPEDSSIYLCSVIQGALPQAKLFFGSGTQLSVL.

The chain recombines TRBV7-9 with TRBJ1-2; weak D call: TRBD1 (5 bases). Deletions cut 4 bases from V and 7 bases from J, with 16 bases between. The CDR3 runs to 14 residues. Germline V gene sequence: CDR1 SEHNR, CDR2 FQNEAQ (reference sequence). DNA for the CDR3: TGTGCCAGCAGCTCCGACGGGGGGTACGGTGGCTACACCTTC. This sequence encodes CASSSDGGYGGYTF.

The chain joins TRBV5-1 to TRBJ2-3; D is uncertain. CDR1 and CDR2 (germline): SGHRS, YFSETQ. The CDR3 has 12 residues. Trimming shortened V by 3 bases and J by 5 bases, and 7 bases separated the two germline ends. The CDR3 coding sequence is TGCGCCAGCAGCTCCCCCCGAGATACGCAGTATTTT. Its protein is CASSSPRDTQYF.

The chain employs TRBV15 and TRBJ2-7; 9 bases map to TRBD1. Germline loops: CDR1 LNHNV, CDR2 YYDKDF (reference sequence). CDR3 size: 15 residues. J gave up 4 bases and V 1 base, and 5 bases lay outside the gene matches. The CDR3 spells CATSRVTGGAYEQYF. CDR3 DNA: TGTGCCACCAGCAGAGTCACAGGGGGCGCATACGAGCAGTACTTC.

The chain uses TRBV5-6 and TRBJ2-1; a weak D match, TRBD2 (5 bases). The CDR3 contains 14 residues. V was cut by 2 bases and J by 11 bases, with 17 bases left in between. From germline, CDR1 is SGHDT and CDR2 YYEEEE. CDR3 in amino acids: CASSLRNSERQQFF. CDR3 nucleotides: TGTGCCAGCAGCTTAAGGAACTCCGAGCGGCAGCAGTTCTTC.

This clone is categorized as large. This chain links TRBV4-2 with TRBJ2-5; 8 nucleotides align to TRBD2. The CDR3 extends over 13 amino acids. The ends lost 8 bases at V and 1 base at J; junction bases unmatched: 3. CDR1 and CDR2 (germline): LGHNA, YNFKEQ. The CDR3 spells CASGLAGQETQYF. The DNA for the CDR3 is TGTGCCAGCGGCCTAGCGGGCCAAGAGACCCAGTACTTC.

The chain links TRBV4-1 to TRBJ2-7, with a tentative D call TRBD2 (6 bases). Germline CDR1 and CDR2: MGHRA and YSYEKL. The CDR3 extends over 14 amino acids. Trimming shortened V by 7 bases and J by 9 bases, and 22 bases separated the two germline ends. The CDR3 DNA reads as TGCGCCAGCAACGGAGGGAAGGATGTAGGCGTGCAGTACTTC. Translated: CASNGGKDVGVQYF.

CDR3 region: CASSHEPSLLVYEQYF. The CDR3 DNA sequence: TGCGCCAGCAGCCACGAGCCGTCCCTTCTCGTCTACGAGCAGTACTTC. The chain employs TRBV4-1 and TRBJ2-7; D gene uncertain. Germline CDR1 reads MGHRA; CDR2 reads YSYEKL. The CDR3 spans 16 residues. Trimming removed 3 bases at V and 3 bases at J, with 18 bases between.

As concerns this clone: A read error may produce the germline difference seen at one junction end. As DNA, the CDR3 is TGTGCTAGCAGCCGAGGACAGCAAGAGACCCAGTACTTC. Translating it yields CASSRGQQETQYF. The V and J genes are TRBV7-7 and TRBJ2-5; D is possibly TRBD1 (6 bases). The CDR3 contains 13 residues. Germline CDR1 SSHAT, CDR2 FNYEAQ (reference sequence).

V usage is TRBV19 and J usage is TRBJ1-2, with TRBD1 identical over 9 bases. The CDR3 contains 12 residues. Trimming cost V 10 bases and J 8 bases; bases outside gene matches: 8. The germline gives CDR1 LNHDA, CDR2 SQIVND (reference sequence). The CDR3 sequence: CATGTGGVGYTF. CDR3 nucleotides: TGTGCCACCGGTACAGGGGGCGTAGGCTACACCTTC.

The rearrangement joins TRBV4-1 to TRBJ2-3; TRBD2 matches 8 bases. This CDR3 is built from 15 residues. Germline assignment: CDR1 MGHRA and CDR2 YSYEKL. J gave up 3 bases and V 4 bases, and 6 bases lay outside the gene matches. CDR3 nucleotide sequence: TGCGCCAGCAGCCCCACGGGACTAGGAACAGATACGCAGTATTTT. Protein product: CASSPTGLGTDTQYF.

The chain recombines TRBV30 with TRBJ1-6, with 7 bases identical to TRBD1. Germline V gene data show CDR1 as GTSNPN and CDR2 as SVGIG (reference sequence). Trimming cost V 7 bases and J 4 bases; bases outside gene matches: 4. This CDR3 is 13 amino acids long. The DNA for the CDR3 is TGTGCCTTGGCGACAGGGTATAATTCACCCCTCCACTTT. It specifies CALATGYNSPLHF.

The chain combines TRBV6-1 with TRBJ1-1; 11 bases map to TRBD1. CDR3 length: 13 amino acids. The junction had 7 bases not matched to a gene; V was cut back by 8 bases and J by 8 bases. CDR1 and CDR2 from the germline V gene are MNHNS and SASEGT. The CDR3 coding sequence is TGTGCCAGCCAGGGACAGGGGGTAACCGAAGCTTTCTTT. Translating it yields CASQGQGVTEAFF.

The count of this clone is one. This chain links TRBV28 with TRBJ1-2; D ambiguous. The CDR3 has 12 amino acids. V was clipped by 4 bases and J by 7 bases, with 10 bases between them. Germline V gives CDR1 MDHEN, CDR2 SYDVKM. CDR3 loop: CASSSLSGGYTF. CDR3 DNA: TGTGCCAGCAGTTCCCTCTCGGGTGGCTACACCTTC.

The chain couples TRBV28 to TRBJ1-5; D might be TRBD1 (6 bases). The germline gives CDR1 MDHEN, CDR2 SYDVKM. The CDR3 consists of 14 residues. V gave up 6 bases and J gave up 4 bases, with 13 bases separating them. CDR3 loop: CASSLRDKNQPQHF. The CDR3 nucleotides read TGTGCCAGCAGCCTCCGGGACAAAAATCAGCCCCAGCATTTT.

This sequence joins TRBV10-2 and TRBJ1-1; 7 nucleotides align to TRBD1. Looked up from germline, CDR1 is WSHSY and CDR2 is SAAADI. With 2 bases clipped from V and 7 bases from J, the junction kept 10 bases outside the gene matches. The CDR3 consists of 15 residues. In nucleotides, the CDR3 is TGCGCCAGCAGTGAGGTGGCAGGGGGGAATGGTGAAGCTTTCTTT. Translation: CASSEVAGGNGEAFF.